Reported below is one TCR beta chain. The antigen is not known. The CDR3 contains 13 residues. CDR1 is SGHTA, CDR2 FQGNSA, per germline. Deletions cut 3 bases from V and 6 bases from J, with 9 bases between. This entry is derived from a study of response to subunit inactivated influenza vaccine. Findings and caveats of the study: Every seasonal influenza vaccination brings in few new T cells, the authors suggested.

Using its own MiXCR run on the RT-PCR reads, TCRdb lists one record per CDR3 protein. The sample consists of around 650,000 distinct CDR3 sequences, 15% to 18% of them appearing once. Material: PBMCs from blood, obtained approximately 13 days after vaccination. The chain employs TRBV7-2 and TRBJ2-1; D is uncertain. This sequence originates from a man aged 50-59 years who received an inactivated influenza vaccine. The CDR3 coding sequence is TGTGCCAGCAGCTTTGCTCTGGTCAATGAGCAGTTCTTC. It encodes CASSFALVNEQFF.